One and the same sample provided the 28 T cell receptor beta chains below, sequenced in a study of blood T cell repertoires in COVID-19. Sequenced by immunoSEQ multiplex PCR; TCRdb stores in-frame clones only, minus some. The sample includes approximately 260,000 clones, around 89% of them seen just once. The sequencing input was peripheral blood. All receptors come from a woman aged 60-75 years with COVID-19, enrolled during active disease.

This chain connects TRBV18 to TRBJ1-1; D is ambiguous. Deletions cut 6 bases from V and 1 base from J, with 15 bases between. The CDR3 covers 15 residues. Germline V lookup: CDR1 KGHSH, CDR2 LQKENI. The CDR3 loop is CASSPQAPGNTEAFF. The CDR3 DNA reads as TGTGCCAGCTCCCCCCAGGCCCCCGGGAACACTGAAGCTTTCTTT.

This clone came up once. The genes are TRBV18 and TRBJ1-4; D possibly corresponds to TRBD1 (6 bases). Germline V CDR1 and CDR2: KGHSH, LQKENI. The CDR3 is 15 residues long. V lost 0 bases to trimming and J lost 7 bases, with 12 bases between them. CDR3 sequence reads: CASSPPSQGTEKLFF. The CDR3 nucleotides read TGTGCCAGCTCACCACCGTCTCAGGGGACTGAAAAACTGTTTTTT.

The gene calls are TRBV2 and TRBJ2-1; 7 nucleotides line up with TRBD1. The CDR3 extends over 15 amino acids. V trimming: 6 bases; J trimming: 5 bases; junction bases outside the gene matches: 10. Germline V gene data show CDR1 as SNHLY and CDR2 as FYNNEI. The CDR3 DNA follows: TGTGCCAGCAGACCGGACAGGCGGTCGAACAATGAGCAGTTCTTC. Residues: CASRPDRRSNNEQFF.

The gene calls are TRBV7-9 and TRBJ2-7, with 9 bases lining up with TRBD1. After removal of 5 bases from V and 5 bases from J, the junction contained 7 bases not matched to a gene. CDR1 is SEHNR, CDR2 FQNEAQ, per germline (reference sequence). The CDR3 loop spans 14 amino acids. For the CDR3, the DNA is TGTGCCAGCAGCCCCGTTGACAGGGGGAACGAGCAGTACTTC. Protein: CASSPVDRGNEQYF. Complete variable domain (other parts from reference TRBV7-9 and TRBJ2-7): DTGVSQNPRHKITKRGQNVTFRCDPISEHNRLYWYRQTLGQGPEFLTYFQNEAQLEKSRLLSDRFSAERPKGSFSTLEIQRTEQGDSAMYLCASSPVDRGNEQYFGPGTRLTVT.

The V and J genes are TRBV7-2 and TRBJ1-5, with 7 bases that match TRBD1. V lost 5 bases, J lost 3 bases, and 7 bases stayed unmatched. Per germline, CDR1 SGHTA and CDR2 FQGNSA. There are 15 residues in the CDR3. The CDR3 DNA reads TGTGCCAGCAGCCGGGGACAGAGGAACAATCAGCCCCAGCATTTT. Residues: CASSRGQRNNQPQHF.

The CDR3 spells CASSPLRDYGYTF. The CDR3 region has the DNA TGTGCCAGCAGCCCTCTACGCGACTATGGCTACACCTTC. This chain links TRBV7-2 with TRBJ1-2; D gene uncertain. CDR1 and CDR2 (germline): SGHTA, FQGNSA. Trimming left V 5 bases short and J 3 bases short, with 10 bases between. CDR3 length: 13 amino acids. Full variable domain (remainder filled in from reference TRBV7-2 and TRBJ1-2): GAGVSQSPSNKVTEKGKDVELRCDPISGHTALYWYRQSLGQGLEFLIYFQGNSAPDKSGLPSDRFSAERTGGSVSTLTIQRTQQEDSAVYLCASSPLRDYGYTFGSGTRLTVV.

This rearrangement joins TRBV6-6 to TRBJ1-2; weak D call: TRBD1 (6 bases). The germline gives CDR1 MNHNY, CDR2 SVGAGI (reference sequence). This CDR3 is 15 amino acids long. The ends were cut back, 0 bases at V and 6 bases at J, with 14 bases in the middle. CDR3 sequence reads: CASSYSTSQGNGYTF. The CDR3 DNA is TGTGCCAGCAGTTACTCGACGTCACAGGGTAATGGCTACACCTTC.

This clone has only one observation. The chain has TRBV4-2 and TRBJ1-2, with D unresolved. CDR3 length: 15 amino acids. The germline V and J ends were trimmed by 0 bases and 8 bases, with 16 bases remaining between them. The germline CDR1 and CDR2 sequences are LGHNA and YNFKEQ. The CDR3 protein is CASSQDPGLPRGYTF. The CDR3 coding sequence is TGTGCCAGCAGCCAAGATCCAGGCCTCCCCCGGGGCTACACCTTC.

J is TRBJ1-2 and V is TRBV12-5; TRBD1 is a possible D gene (5 bases). Germline values: CDR1 LGHNT, CDR2 FRNRAP. Deletions cut 7 bases from V and 3 bases from J, with 18 bases between. The CDR3 consists of 15 residues. The CDR3 loop reads CASVSGEDVDYGYTF. In DNA form, the CDR3 reads TGTGCTAGTGTTTCGGGGGAAGACGTGGACTATGGCTACACCTTC.

The rearrangement uses TRBV29-1 and TRBJ1-2, with D unresolved. V shed 6 bases and J shed 1 base, with 15 bases lying between them. CDR3 length equals 14 residues. The germline CDR1 and CDR2 sequences are SQVTM and ANQGSEA. The CDR3 nucleotides are TGCAGCGTGGCGGACGGACTACTTAACTATGGCTACACCTTC. Its protein is CSVADGLLNYGYTF.

The chain combines TRBV4-2 with TRBJ1-5; D possibly corresponds to TRBD1 (5 bases). With 3 bases removed from V and 3 bases from J, the gap between germline ends came to 12 bases. Per the germline V gene, CDR1 is LGHNA and CDR2 is YNFKEQ. The CDR3 is made up of 15 amino acids. The CDR3 sequence: CASSQGQGANQPQHF. CDR3 sequence (DNA): TGTGCCAGCAGCCAGGGCCAGGGTGCCAATCAGCCCCAGCATTTT.

The CDR3 region has the DNA TGTGCCAGTAGGGGGTCAGGGGGGAATTCACCCCTCCACTTT. Its protein is CASRGSGGNSPLHF. The chain employs TRBV19 and TRBJ1-6; 7 bases line up with TRBD1. With V trimmed by 6 bases and J by 7 bases, 6 bases remained unmatched. This CDR3 has 14 amino acids. Germline CDR1 is LNHDA and CDR2 is SQIVND (reference sequence).

V usage is TRBV3-1 (or the pseudogene TRBV3-2) and J usage is TRBJ2-7; a possible D gene is TRBD1 (5 bases). The V end was cut by 2 bases, the J end by 1 base, with 15 bases between. The germline V gene encodes CDR1 LGHDT and CDR2 YNNKEL (reference sequence). The CDR3 has 16 amino acids. The DNA for the CDR3 is TGTGCCAGCAGCCAACCTCTCCGGGCAGGGTCCTACGAGCAGTACTTC. This gives the protein CASSQPLRAGSYEQYF.

The table lists this clone with a few counts. The V gene is TRBV5-1, the J gene TRBJ2-7, with 8 bases fitting TRBD1. Germline V gene data show CDR1 as SGHRS and CDR2 as YFSETQ. V was clipped by 4 bases and J by 4 bases; unmatched bases: 7. This CDR3 has 14 amino acids. CDR3 region: CASSPGTGQYEQYF. CDR3 DNA sequence: TGCGCCAGCAGCCCCGGGACAGGACAATACGAGCAGTACTTC. The full variable domain, completed using reference TRBV5-1 and TRBJ2-7, is KAGVTQTPRYLIKTRGQQVTLSCSPISGHRSVSWYQQTPGQGLQFLFEYFSETQRNKGNFPGRFSGRQFSNSRSEMNVSTLELGDSALYLCASSPGTGQYEQYFGPGTRLTVT.

This rearrangement joins TRBV7-9 to TRBJ2-3, with a weak D call TRBD1 (6 bases). CDR1 and CDR2 from the germline V gene are SEHNR and FQNEAQ (reference sequence). This CDR3 is 15 amino acids long. Trimming shortened V by 6 bases and J by 3 bases, and 16 bases separated the two germline ends. CDR3 sequence (DNA): TGTGCCAGCAGTCGAACAGGGTATTGGACAGATACGCAGTATTTT. Translation: CASSRTGYWTDTQYF.

V usage is TRBV7-9 and J usage is TRBJ1-1; D possibly corresponds to TRBD1 (6 bases). Germline V CDR1 and CDR2: SEHNR, FQNEAQ (reference sequence). Trimming left V 4 bases short and J 1 base short, with 16 bases between. This CDR3 contains 16 residues. In DNA, the CDR3 is TGTGCCAGCAGCTCTCCTCAGACAGGAGAGAACACTGAAGCTTTCTTT. It translates to CASSSPQTGENTEAFF.

The genes are TRBV7-9 and TRBJ1-2; 7 bases fit TRBD1. Germline V gives CDR1 SEHNR, CDR2 FQNEAQ (reference sequence). The CDR3 contains 14 residues. V dropped 5 bases and J dropped 7; count of bases not matched to a gene: 10. CDR3 coding DNA: TGTGCCAGCAGCCCAACAGGGGTATTGGGTGGCTACACCTTC. It encodes CASSPTGVLGGYTF.

In this sample, this clone turned up once. The chain links TRBV5-5 to TRBJ1-5; 10 nucleotides align to TRBD1. The CDR3 runs 16 residues. Germline V CDR1 and CDR2: SGHKS, YYEKEE (reference sequence). V dropped 3 bases and J dropped 7; count of bases not matched to a gene: 10. The CDR3 loop is CASSSAPGQGRQPQHF. As DNA, the CDR3 is TGTGCCAGCAGCTCGGCACCGGGACAGGGGAGGCAGCCCCAGCATTTT.

The chain links TRBV12-3 or TRBV12-4 to TRBJ1-1; D is unresolved. The CDR3 spans 12 residues. Trimming took off 5 bases at V and 11 bases at J, with 15 bases between the two ends. The CDR3 loop reads CASSLSRVMAFF. The CDR3 nucleotides are TGTGCCAGCAGTCTATCCCGGGTTATGGCTTTCTTT.

Note on this clone: In the same sample, other DNA sequences code for this CDR3. The CDR3 DNA is TGTGCCAGCAGGCAGGGCACTGAAGCTTTCTTT. This encodes CASRQGTEAFF. The rearrangement joins TRBV6-5 to TRBJ1-1, with D possibly being TRBD1 (5 bases). Germline-derived CDR1 and CDR2 are MNHEY and SVGAGI. With 6 bases removed from V and 4 bases from J, the gap between germline ends came to 6 bases. The CDR3 runs to 11 residues.

The chain is built from TRBV7-2 and TRBJ2-3, with TRBD2 matching over 8 bases. Germline CDR1 is SGHTA and CDR2 is FQGNSA. V gave up 2 bases and J gave up 3 bases; unmatched junction bases: 4. The CDR3 sequence is 15 residues long. CDR3 sequence (DNA): TGTGCCAGCAGCTTACAGCGGGGGACAACAGATACGCAGTATTTT. This gives the protein CASSLQRGTTDTQYF.

This chain connects TRBV7-9 to TRBJ1-5; 7 positions match TRBD1. CDR1 is SEHNR, CDR2 FQNEAQ, per germline (reference sequence). Germline trimming cut 1 base from V and 3 bases from J; bases unmatched to any gene: 3. CDR3 size: 15 residues. The CDR3 loop is CASSLGGQVNQPQHF. In DNA form, the CDR3 reads TGTGCCAGCAGCTTAGGAGGACAGGTCAATCAGCCCCAGCATTTT.

The chain couples TRBV7-2 to TRBJ1-2, with D possibly matching TRBD1 (6 bases). V was shortened by 7 bases and J by 4 bases, with 16 bases between the two germline ends. CDR1 and CDR2 (germline): SGHTA, FQGNSA. CDR3 size: 14 residues. The CDR3 coding sequence is TGTGCCAGCACCGAGCGGAACAGGGTCTATGGCTACACCTTC. Translation: CASTERNRVYGYTF.

V usage is TRBV10-3 and J usage is TRBJ2-7; TRBD1 might be the D (5 bases). CDR3 length: 14 residues. Germline V lookup: CDR1 ENHRY, CDR2 SYGVKD. V lost 0 bases to trimming and J lost 0 bases, with 6 bases between them. CDR3 DNA: TGTGCCATCAGTGAGTCGGGGCGCTCCTACGAGCAGTACTTC. This codes for CAISESGRSYEQYF.

The rearrangement joins TRBV19 to TRBJ1-1, with TRBD1 matching over 7 bases. The CDR3 has 16 amino acids. V trimming: 5 bases; J trimming: 1 base; junction bases outside the gene matches: 10. Germline CDR1 reads LNHDA; CDR2 reads SQIVND (reference sequence). The CDR3 loop reads CASSGTLRGRNTEAFF. CDR3 bases: TGTGCCAGTAGTGGTACCCTCAGGGGGAGGAACACTGAAGCTTTCTTT.

The chain joins TRBV9 to TRBJ1-2; 11 positions agree with TRBD1. The CDR3 totals 15 residues. Losses at the gene ends were 2 bases for V and 3 bases for J; bases not matched to a gene: 3. In germline, CDR1 is SGDLS, CDR2 YYNGEE. This chain's CDR3 is CASSVGQGAYYGYTF. The CDR3 nucleotides are TGTGCCAGCAGCGTCGGACAGGGGGCGTACTATGGCTACACCTTC. Using reference TRBV9 and TRBJ1-2 for the parts outside the CDR3, the full variable domain is DSGVTQTPKHLITATGQRVTLRCSPRSGDLSVYWYQQSLDQGLQFLIQYYNGEERAKGNILERFSAQQFPDLHSELNLSSLELGDSALYFCASSVGQGAYYGYTFGSGTRLTVV.

V and J are TRBV3-1 (or the pseudogene TRBV3-2) and TRBJ1-3; TRBD1 aligns across 7 bases. There are 16 residues in the CDR3. The ends lost 5 bases at V and 2 bases at J; junction bases unmatched: 9. Germline V lookup: CDR1 LGHDT, CDR2 YNNKEL (reference sequence). CDR3 nucleotides: TGTGCCAGCAGCGATACCCCCGGGACAGCTGGAAACACCATATATTTT. This codes for CASSDTPGTAGNTIYF.

The chain uses TRBV4-2 and TRBJ1-5; D unresolved. Per germline, CDR1 LGHNA and CDR2 YNFKEQ. V was trimmed by 3 bases and J by 1 base, leaving 10 bases between them. There are 15 residues in the CDR3. DNA of the CDR3: TGTGCCAGCAGCCATGTTGGGCAGAGCAATCAGCCCCAGCATTTT. Amino acids: CASSHVGQSNQPQHF.